The 11 T cell receptor beta chains presented below share a single source sample, sequenced in a study of blood T cell repertoires in COVID-19. Measured with immunoSEQ multiplex PCR; TCRdb has only the in-frame clones, and not every one. This table has a few hundred thousand clones, more than 85% appearing once. The sample comprised peripheral blood. These receptors originate from a person aged 18 to 30 with COVID-19, enrolled during active disease.

V usage is TRBV19 and J usage is TRBJ2-6; tentative D call: TRBD2 (6 bases). Trimming removed 11 bases from V and 4 bases from J, with 21 bases in between. Germline loops: CDR1 LNHDA, CDR2 SQIVND (reference sequence). CDR3 length: 16 amino acids. The CDR3 DNA reads TGTGCCTCATTTCCCCGGGCCCGGGGGGGGGCCAACGTCCTGACTTTC. Its protein is CASFPRARGGANVLTF.

This clone was picked up one time. This chain uses TRBV29-1 with TRBJ2-1, with D maybe TRBD2 (5 bases). CDR1 is SQVTM and CDR2 is ANQGSEA in the germline V gene. CDR3 size: 12 residues. The V gene lost 3 bases and the J gene lost 7 bases, with 10 bases spanning the gap. The DNA of the CDR3 is TGCAGCGTTGAGGTAGCGCGGAATGAGCAGTTCTTC. Translating it yields CSVEVARNEQFF.

The chain recombines TRBV12-2 with TRBJ2-2; TRBD2 reflects the table's D call only, with no check against the DNA. TRBV12-2 is reported as a pseudogene. The length of the CDR3 is 19 residues. CDR3 sequence reads: CASRFTGTQGLAGTGELFF. The CDR3 DNA is TGTGCAAGTCGCTTCACCGGGACCCAAGGACTAGCGGGCACCGGGGAGCTGTTTTTT.

This clone was counted a single time. This chain uses TRBV15 with TRBJ2-3; 7 nucleotides align to TRBD1. The CDR3 sequence is 16 residues long. J lost 4 bases, V lost 0 bases, and 7 bases had no gene match. Per germline, CDR1 LNHNV and CDR2 YYDKDF (reference sequence). CDR3 residues: CATSRDQGVISDTQYF. The CDR3 nucleotides read TGTGCCACCAGCAGAGACCAGGGGGTTATTTCAGATACGCAGTATTTT.

CDR3 sequence: CASSNTGNYGYTF. DNA for the CDR3: TGTGCCAGCAGCAACACAGGGAACTATGGCTACACCTTC. The chain combines TRBV12-3 or TRBV12-4 with TRBJ1-2; the D gene is possibly TRBD1 (6 bases). This CDR3 is 13 amino acids long. V was trimmed by 6 bases and J by 2 bases, leaving 10 bases between them.

The chain recombines TRBV29-1 with TRBJ1-1; D gene uncertain. The germline V gene encodes CDR1 SQVTM and CDR2 ANQGSEA. The V and J ends lost 0 bases and 1 base respectively, with 6 bases between them. This CDR3 region has 13 residues. CDR3 protein: CSVEDVENTEAFF. In nucleotides, the CDR3 is TGCAGCGTTGAAGATGTAGAGAACACTGAAGCTTTCTTT.

The rearrangement links TRBV5-8 to TRBJ2-2, with TRBD2 identical over 12 bases. V shed 3 bases and J 5 bases; nucleotides not matched to a gene: 5. CDR3 length equals 16 residues. CDR1 is SGHTS and CDR2 is YDEGEE in the germline V gene. The CDR3 coding sequence is TGTGCCAGCAGCTACGGACTAGCGGGAATAACCGGGGAGCTGTTTTTT. It is translated as CASSYGLAGITGELFF.

This sequence joins TRBV6-6 and TRBJ2-1; D possibly corresponds to TRBD2 (6 bases). Trimming shortened V by 5 bases and J by 0 bases, and 17 bases separated the two germline ends. The germline CDR1 and CDR2 sequences are MNHNY and SVGAGI (reference sequence). This CDR3 is built from 17 residues. The CDR3, as DNA: TGTGCCAGCAGTCCCCTTGGGACTTTAAGCTCCTACAATGAGCAGTTCTTC. Protein sequence: CASSPLGTLSSYNEQFF.

The chain couples TRBV5-1 to TRBJ2-3; the match to TRBD1 covers 9 bases. The junction had 7 bases not matched to a gene; V was cut back by 1 base and J by 4 bases. The CDR3 length is 16 residues. Germline V gene data show CDR1 as SGHRS and CDR2 as YFSETQ. The CDR3 DNA reads TGCGCCAGCAGCTTGATCGGACAGGGGAGGGCAGATACGCAGTATTTT. As protein: CASSLIGQGRADTQYF.

The chain is built from TRBV9 and TRBJ2-7, with TRBD2 matching 7 bases. After removal of 4 bases from V and 3 bases from J, the junction contained 7 bases not matched to a gene. CDR1 is SGDLS and CDR2 is YYNGEE in the germline V gene. The CDR3 is made up of 14 amino acids. The CDR3: CASSFGLVDYEQYF. CDR3 DNA sequence: TGTGCCAGCAGCTTTGGACTAGTGGACTACGAGCAGTACTTC.

This chain uses TRBV18 with TRBJ2-3, with 12 bases lining up with TRBD2. CDR1 and CDR2 from the germline V gene are KGHSH and LQKENI. Losses at the gene ends were 3 bases for V and 5 bases for J; bases not matched to a gene: 3. The CDR3 consists of 15 residues. CDR3 nucleotide sequence: TGTGCCAGCTCACCCTGGACTAGCGGGATAGATACGCAGTATTTT. Its translation is CASSPWTSGIDTQYF. Together with reference TRBV18 and TRBJ2-3, the CDR3 gives the full variable domain: NAGVMQNPRHLVRRRGQEARLRCSPMKGHSHVYWYRQLPEEGLKFMVYLQKENIIDESGMPKERFSAEFPKEGPSILRIQQVVRGDSAAYFCASSPWTSGIDTQYFGPGTRLTVL.